Listed below are T cell receptor beta chains from one sample, sequenced in a study of T cell responses to AZD1222 COVID-19 vaccine. TCRdb's copy holds only in-frame clones and misses some; the assay was immunoSEQ multiplex PCR. Of some 130,000 clones detected, approximately 90% appear once; the ten largest clones hold under 1.2%. The specimen was peripheral blood, collected 28 days after the second AZD1222 dose. The receptors were sampled from an adult who received the AZD1222 COVID-19 vaccine. CDR3s include the opening cysteine and the closing phenylalanine or tryptophan. A D gene is named only where the DNA matches it firmly. Clone sizes are given selectively: once, few, many, or a class where the clone is expanded.

D	V	J	size	CDR3	DNA
TRBD1	TRBV5-4	TRBJ1-2	-	CASSLEPTGAVGYTF	TGTGCCAGCAGCTTGGAACCAACAGGGGCCGTTGGCTACACCTTC
TRBD2	TRBV5-1	TRBJ2-1	-	CASSVTSGANNEQFF	TGCGCCAGCAGCGTTACTAGCGGGGCGAACAATGAGCAGTTCTTC
-	TRBV19	TRBJ2-4	-	CASSIGQRLAKNIQYF	TGTGCCAGTAGTATAGGTCAGAGACTAGCCAAAAACATTCAGTACTTC
-	TRBV24-1	TRBJ2-1	once	CATSAAGSYNEQFF	TGTGCCACTAGCGCGGCAGGGTCCTACAATGAGCAGTTCTTC
-	TRBV15	TRBJ1-4	-	CATSRDRQRNEKLFF	TGTGCCACCAGCAGAGATCGACAGCGTAATGAAAAACTGTTTTTT
-	TRBV19	TRBJ1-2	-	CASSISRGGYGYTF	TGTGCCAGTAGTATATCCAGGGGTGGATATGGCTACACCTTC
-	TRBV4-1	TRBJ1-2	once	CASSRAALSSYGYTF	TGCGCCAGCAGCCGGGCAGCCTTATCCTCCTATGGCTACACCTTC
-	TRBV4-1	TRBJ1-1	-	CASSQAGAPSRAEAFF	TGCGCCAGCAGCCAAGCAGGGGCGCCTAGTCGGGCTGAAGCTTTCTTT
-	TRBV5-1	TRBJ1-4	-	CASSARTATNEKLFF	TGCGCCAGCAGCGCCCGGACTGCAACTAATGAAAAACTGTTTTTT
-	TRBV9	TRBJ2-6	-	CASSVFSSGANVLTF	TGTGCCAGCAGCGTTTTCAGCTCTGGGGCCAACGTCCTGACTTTC
-	TRBV10-3	TRBJ2-2	-	CAISDTLEQELFF	TGTGCCATCAGTGACACATTAGAACAGGAGCTGTTTTTT
TRBD2	TRBV2	TRBJ2-5	-	CASRRNPGLAGETQYF	TGTGCCAGCAGACGAAACCCGGGACTAGCGGGCGAGACCCAGTACTTC
-	TRBV11-2	TRBJ1-1	-	CASSLYVETEAFF	TGTGCCAGCAGCTTATATGTCGAGACTGAAGCTTTCTTT
TRBD2	TRBV5-1	TRBJ2-1	-	CASSSRTSGSIRSNEQFF	TGCGCCAGCAGCTCGAGGACTAGCGGGAGTATTCGTAGCAATGAGCAGTTCTTC
-	TRBV29-1	TRBJ1-2	-	CSVEQLRNYGYTF	TGCAGCGTTGAACAACTGAGAAACTATGGCTACACCTTC
-	TRBV5-6	TRBJ2-1	-	CASSLYWGASYNEQFF	TGTGCCAGCAGCTTGTATTGGGGGGCGAGTTACAATGAGCAGTTCTTC
TRBD1	TRBV7-9	TRBJ2-6	-	CASSLRQGAGANVLTF	TGTGCCAGCAGCCTAAGACAGGGTGCTGGGGCCAACGTCCTGACTTTC